The 2 T cell receptor beta chains given below trace back to one sample, sequenced in a study of blood T cell repertoires in COVID-19. Generated by immunoSEQ multiplex PCR, the TCRdb table keeps only in-frame clones and is missing some. In the table there are 150,000 to 190,000 clones, 75% to 90% of which are singletons. Sequencing was performed on peripheral blood. These receptors originate from a woman aged 70-85 years with acute or convalescent COVID-19.

V and J are TRBV14 and TRBJ1-6, with D possibly being TRBD1 (5 bases). The length of the CDR3 is 19 residues. In germline, CDR1 is SGHDN, CDR2 FVKESK. Trimming cost V 1 base and J 2 bases, with 18 bases left between them. The CDR3 sequence is CASSQGARAKGTYNSPLHF. Here the CDR3 DNA reads TGTGCCAGCAGCCAAGGGGCCAGGGCTAAGGGAACCTATAATTCACCCCTCCACTTT.

The chain employs TRBV7-8 and TRBJ1-3; D unclear. The CDR3 is made up of 16 amino acids. Germline CDR1 is SGHVS and CDR2 is FQNEAQ. V lost 2 bases, J lost 0 bases, and 11 bases lay in between. The CDR3 protein is CASSLRTPGSGNTIYF. The CDR3, as DNA: TGTGCCAGCAGCTTAAGAACACCAGGCTCTGGAAACACCATATATTTT.